One sample yielded the 9 T cell receptor beta chains listed below, sequenced in a study of T cells in Graves' hyperthyroidism and ophthalmopathy. Amplification targeted TCR beta CDR3 regions from RNA transcripts. TCR CDR3 regions were first amplified by RT-PCR with HTBI primers. Using its own MiXCR run on the multiplex PCR reads, TCRdb lists one record per CDR3 protein. The table shows a few hundred thousand distinct CDR3 sequences, with 12% to 15% occurring only once. The sequenced sample consisted of blood. Receptors originate from a woman in her 50s with Graves' hyperthyroidism that later progressed to Graves' ophthalmopathy.

This clonotype was observed a few times. J is TRBJ2-3 and V is TRBV9, with TRBD2 as a possible D gene (6 bases). CDR3 length: 14 residues. Between the trimmed V and J ends, which lost 3 bases and 5 bases, there was a span of 13 bases. CDR1 and CDR2 from the germline V gene are SGDLS and YYNGEE. CDR3 nucleotides: TGTGCCAGCAGCGGGAACCGGGGGATAGATACGCAGTATTTT. It encodes CASSGNRGIDTQYF.

This clonotype was detected once. V and J are TRBV19 and TRBJ2-2; 12 positions match TRBD1. Per the germline V gene, CDR1 is LNHDA and CDR2 is SQIVND (reference sequence). The CDR3 is 17 amino acids. V lost 4 bases, J lost 5 bases, and 8 bases stayed unmatched. The CDR3 loop is CASSNPGQGAWTGELFF. The CDR3 DNA is TGTGCCAGTAGTAACCCGGGACAGGGGGCTTGGACCGGGGAGCTGTTTTTT.

About this clonotype itself: A much larger clonotype is one base distant, so this may be a read error. V gene TRBV10-1 combines with J gene TRBJ2-7; no reliable D call. The germline CDR1 and CDR2 sequences are WNHNN and SYGVQD (reference sequence). The CDR3 sequence is 15 residues long. Trimming cost V 5 bases and J 3 bases, with 17 bases left between them. DNA for the CDR3: TGCGCCAGCAGTCCCACGCGAAGCCACTACTACGAGCAGTACTTC. It specifies CASSPTRSHYYEQYF.

The chain uses TRBV28 and TRBJ2-1, with 9 positions matching TRBD1. The V segment lost 6 bases and the J segment 8 bases; nucleotides outside the gene matches: 5. The CDR3 extends over 13 amino acids. Germline V gene data show CDR1 as MDHEN and CDR2 as SYDVKM. The CDR3: CASRKDRGYEQFF. Written as DNA, the CDR3 is TGTGCCAGCAGAAAAGACAGGGGGTATGAGCAGTTCTTC.

This clonotype was observed at least ten times. The chain combines TRBV5-1 with TRBJ2-2, with a weak D call TRBD2 (5 bases). Per germline, CDR1 SGHRS and CDR2 YFSETQ. Trimming removed 4 bases at V and 1 base at J, with 8 bases between. The CDR3 is 14 residues long. For the CDR3, the DNA is TGCGCCAGCAGCCCGGAGGTGAACACCGGGGAGCTGTTTTTT. Protein sequence: CASSPEVNTGELFF.

This clonotype was seen ten or more times. The V gene is TRBV9, the J gene TRBJ1-1; possible D gene TRBD1, 5 bases. Germline CDR1 and CDR2: SGDLS and YYNGEE. Trimming cost V 0 bases and J 8 bases, with 11 bases left between them. This CDR3 has 13 amino acids. The CDR3 loop reads CASSVVGAGEAFF. As DNA, the CDR3 is TGTGCCAGCAGCGTAGTAGGGGCCGGGGAAGCTTTCTTT.

In this sample, this clonotype turned up many times. This chain joins TRBV2 and TRBJ2-5; tentative D call: TRBD1 (5 bases). The length of the CDR3 is 14 residues. CDR1 is SNHLY and CDR2 is FYNNEI in the germline V gene. V was cut by 4 bases and J by 2 bases, with 11 bases left in between. Here the CDR3 DNA reads TGTGCCAGCAGTGTTGAGGCAGGGCAAGAGACCCAGTACTTC. Translated: CASSVEAGQETQYF.

This clonotype was counted many times. V is TRBV28 and J is TRBJ2-7; TRBD1 matches 9 bases. This CDR3 comprises 15 residues. From germline, CDR1 is MDHEN and CDR2 SYDVKM. Trimming took 7 bases from V and 7 from J; bases not matched to a gene: 14. In nucleotides, the CDR3 is TGTGCCAGCACCCTATCCGGGACAGGGAACTGGGAGCAGTACTTC. Its translation: CASTLSGTGNWEQYF.

This clonotype was counted at least ten times. The chain uses TRBV28 and TRBJ2-5; D possibly corresponds to TRBD1 (6 bases). The CDR3 length is 12 residues. Germline CDR1 and CDR2: MDHEN and SYDVKM. V lost 7 bases and J lost 4, with 10 bases in between. The CDR3 loop is CASTQGRETQYF. The CDR3 nucleotides are TGTGCCAGCACCCAGGGGAGAGAGACCCAGTACTTC.